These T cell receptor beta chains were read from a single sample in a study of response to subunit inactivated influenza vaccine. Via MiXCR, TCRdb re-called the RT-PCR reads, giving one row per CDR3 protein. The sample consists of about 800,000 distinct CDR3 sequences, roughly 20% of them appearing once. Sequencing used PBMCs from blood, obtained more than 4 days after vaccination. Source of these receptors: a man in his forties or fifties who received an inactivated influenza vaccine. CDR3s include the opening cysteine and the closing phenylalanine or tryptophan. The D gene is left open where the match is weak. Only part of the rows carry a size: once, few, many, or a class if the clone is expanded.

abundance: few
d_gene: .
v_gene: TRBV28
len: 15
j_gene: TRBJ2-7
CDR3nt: TGTGCCAGTCTGGCATCCTGGATTCCCAAAGGGGAGCAGTACTTC
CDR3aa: CASLASWIPKGEQYF

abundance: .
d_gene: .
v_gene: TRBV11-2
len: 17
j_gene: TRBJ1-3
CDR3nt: TGTGCCAGCAGCTTAGGAATGGGGGATCGCTCTGGAAACACCATATATTTT
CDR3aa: CASSLGMGDRSGNTIYF

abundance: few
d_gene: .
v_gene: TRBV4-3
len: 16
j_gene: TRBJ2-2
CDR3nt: TGCGCCAGCAGCCAAGAAGGGGGGCGATACACCGGGGAGCTGTTTTTT
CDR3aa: CASSQEGGRYTGELFF

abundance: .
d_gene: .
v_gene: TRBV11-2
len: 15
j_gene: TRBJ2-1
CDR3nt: TGTGCCAGCAGCTCTGCCCCCGACAGTTACAATGAGCAGTTCTTC
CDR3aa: CASSSAPDSYNEQFF

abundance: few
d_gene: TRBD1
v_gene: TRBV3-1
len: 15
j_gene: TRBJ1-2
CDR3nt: TGTGCCAGCAGCCAAGCCACAGGGGTGGTCTATGGCTACACCTTC
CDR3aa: CASSQATGVVYGYTF

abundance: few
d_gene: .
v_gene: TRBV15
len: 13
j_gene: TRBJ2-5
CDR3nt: TGTGCCACCAGCCCCCGGTACCAAGAGACCCAGTACTTC
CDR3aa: CATSPRYQETQYF

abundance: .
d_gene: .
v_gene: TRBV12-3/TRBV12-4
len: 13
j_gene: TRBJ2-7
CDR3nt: TGTGCCAGCAGTTTCGGCCCCGTCTACGAGCAGTACTTC
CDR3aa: CASSFGPVYEQYF

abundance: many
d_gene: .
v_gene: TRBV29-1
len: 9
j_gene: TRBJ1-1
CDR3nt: TGCAGCGTTCCAGGTGAAGCTTTCTTT
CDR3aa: CSVPGEAFF

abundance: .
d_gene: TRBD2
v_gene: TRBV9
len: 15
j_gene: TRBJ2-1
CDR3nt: TGTGCCAGCAGCGTAGCTCCAGCGGGAGAGGATGAGCAGTTCTTC
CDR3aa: CASSVAPAGEDEQFF

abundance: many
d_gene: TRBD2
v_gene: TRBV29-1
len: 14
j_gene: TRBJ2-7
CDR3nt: TGCAGCGGTCTAACTAGCGGGAGGGCCTCCGAGCAGTACTTC
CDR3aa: CSGLTSGRASEQYF

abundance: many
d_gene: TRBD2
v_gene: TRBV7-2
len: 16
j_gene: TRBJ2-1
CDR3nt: TGTGCCAGCAGCTTCGGGACTAGCGGGATATACAATGAGCAGTTCTTC
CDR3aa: CASSFGTSGIYNEQFF

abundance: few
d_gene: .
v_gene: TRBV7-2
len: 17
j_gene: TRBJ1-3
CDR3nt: TGTGCCAGCAGCTTGGAGGGGGGGCGCTTGTACGGAAACACCATATATTTT
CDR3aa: CASSLEGGRLYGNTIYF

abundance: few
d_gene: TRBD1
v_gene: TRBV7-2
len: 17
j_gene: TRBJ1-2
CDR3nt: TGTGCCAGCAGCTTAGGTGTACTCCTACAGGACAGGGAAGGCTACACCTTC
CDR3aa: CASSLGVLLQDREGYTF

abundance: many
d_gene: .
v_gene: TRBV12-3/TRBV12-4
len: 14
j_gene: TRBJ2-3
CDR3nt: TGTGCCAGCAGTTTCCCCCACGCCCCAGATACGCAGTATTTT
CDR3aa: CASSFPHAPDTQYF

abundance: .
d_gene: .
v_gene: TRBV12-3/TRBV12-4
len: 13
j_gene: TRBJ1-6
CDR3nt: TGTGCCAGCCTTTTAGGCCGTAATTCACCCCTCCACTTT
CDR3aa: CASLLGRNSPLHF

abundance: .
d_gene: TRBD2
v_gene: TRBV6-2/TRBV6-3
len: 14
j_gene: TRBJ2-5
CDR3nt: TGTGCCAGCAGTCCCCGTGTAGCGGGAGAGACCCAGTACTTC
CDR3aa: CASSPRVAGETQYF

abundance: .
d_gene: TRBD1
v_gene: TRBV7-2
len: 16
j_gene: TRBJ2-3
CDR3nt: TGTGCCAGCAGCCCCCACAGGGGCCGATACACAGATACGCAGTATTTT
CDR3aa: CASSPHRGRYTDTQYF

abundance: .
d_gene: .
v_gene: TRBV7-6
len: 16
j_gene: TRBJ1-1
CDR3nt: TGTGCCAGCAGCTTATTTAAACAGGGTTTGAACACTGAAGCTTTCTTT
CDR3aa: CASSLFKQGLNTEAFF

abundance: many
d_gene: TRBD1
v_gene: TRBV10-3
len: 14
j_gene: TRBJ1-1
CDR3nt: TGTGCCATCACTGAACAGGGGATGAACACTGAAGCTTTCTTT
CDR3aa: CAITEQGMNTEAFF

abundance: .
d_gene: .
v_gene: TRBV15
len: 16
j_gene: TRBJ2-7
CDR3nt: TGTGCCACCAGCAGCCGCCGGATATTTACAACCTACGAGCAGTACTTC
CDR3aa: CATSSRRIFTTYEQYF

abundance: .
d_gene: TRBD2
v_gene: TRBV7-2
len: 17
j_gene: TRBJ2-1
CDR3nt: TGTGCCAGCAGCTTACTCTACGGAGCGGGGGACTACAATGAGCAGTTCTTC
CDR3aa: CASSLLYGAGDYNEQFF

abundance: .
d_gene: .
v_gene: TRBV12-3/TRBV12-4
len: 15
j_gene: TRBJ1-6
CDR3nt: TGTGCCAGCAGGCAATCTGGGCGTTATAATTCACCCCTCCACTTT
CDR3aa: CASRQSGRYNSPLHF

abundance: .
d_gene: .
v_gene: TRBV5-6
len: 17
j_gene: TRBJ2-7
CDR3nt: TGTGCCAGCAGCTTGGGGGAGGCAGGCCTCCTCTCCTACGAGCAGTACTTC
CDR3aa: CASSLGEAGLLSYEQYF

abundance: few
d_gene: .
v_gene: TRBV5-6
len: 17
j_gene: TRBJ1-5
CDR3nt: TGTGCCAGCAGCTATCAGACGGGGGGGGTTTACAATCAGCCCCAGCATTTT
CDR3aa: CASSYQTGGVYNQPQHF

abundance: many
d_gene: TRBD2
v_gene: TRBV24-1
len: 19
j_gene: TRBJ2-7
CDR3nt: TGTGCCACCAGTGATTCCGGGACTAGCGGGAGGAGGAAAGGGGGTGAGCAGTACTTC
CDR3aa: CATSDSGTSGRRKGGEQYF

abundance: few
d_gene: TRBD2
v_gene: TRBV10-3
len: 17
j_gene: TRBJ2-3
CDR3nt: TGTGCCATCAGTGAGTCGTGGGGGGGAGGGCCGAGAGATACGCAGTATTTT
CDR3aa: CAISESWGGGPRDTQYF

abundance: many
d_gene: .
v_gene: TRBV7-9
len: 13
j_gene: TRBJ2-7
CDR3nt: TGTGCCAGCGGTCGTGAGGTCTACTACGAGCAGTACTTC
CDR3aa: CASGREVYYEQYF

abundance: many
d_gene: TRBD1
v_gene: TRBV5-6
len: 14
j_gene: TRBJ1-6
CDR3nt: TGTGCCAGCAGGTCCGGGACAGGGTATTCACCCCTCCACTTT
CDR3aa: CASRSGTGYSPLHF

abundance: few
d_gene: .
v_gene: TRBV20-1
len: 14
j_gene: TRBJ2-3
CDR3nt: TGCAGTGCTAGTATAGGCAGCGTCGCAGATACGCAGTATTTT
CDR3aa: CSASIGSVADTQYF